These T cell receptor beta chains were read from a single sample in a study of CD8+CD57+ T cells in acquired aplastic anemia. TCRdb called the reads again in MiXCR, with one record for every CDR3 protein. The sample lists about 150,000 distinct CDR3 sequences; approximately 44% were seen once. The specimen was sorted CD4+, CD8+, or CD8+CD57+ T cells (not recorded which) from PBMCs. The source is a human donor with aplastic anemia. The CDR3 runs from the conserved cysteine through the conserved F or W. A D gene is named only where the DNA matches it firmly. A clone size is listed for some rows: how often the clone was seen (once, few, many), or a class if it is expanded.

>.|TRBV25-1|.|TRBJ1-5
TGTGCCAGCAGTGCGGCAACTAGCAATCAGCCCCAGCATTTT
CASSAATSNQPQHF
>.|TRBV18|few|TRBJ1-1
TGTGCCAGCTCACCCTCAAGGGACACTGAAGCTTTCTTT
CASSPSRDTEAFF
>TRBD1|TRBV25-1|few|TRBJ2-5
TGTGCCACCCTGGACAGGGGGCGGTCGGAGACCCAGTACTTC
CATLDRGRSETQYF
>.|TRBV29-1|.|TRBJ1-5
TGCAGCGTTGGAGCCCGGGACGCCGGCAATCAGCCCCAGCATTTT
CSVGARDAGNQPQHF
>.|TRBV5-1|.|TRBJ2-5
TGCGCCAGCAGCCAACGGGGGGCGGGAGAGACCCAGTACTTC
CASSQRGAGETQYF
>TRBD1|TRBV2|.|TRBJ2-3
TGTGCCAGCAGGGCGACAGGGGTTAGTGCAGATACGCAGTATTTT
CASRATGVSADTQYF
>.|TRBV7-2|.|TRBJ1-2
TGTGCCAGCAGCGAGCGGACGTATGGCTACACCTTC
CASSERTYGYTF
>.|TRBV7-2|many|TRBJ1-2
TGTGCCAGCAGAATACAGAGTTTTAACTATGGCTACACCTTC
CASRIQSFNYGYTF
>.|TRBV29-1|.|TRBJ1-2
TGCAGCGTTGTCTCGGACTATGGCTACACCTTC
CSVVSDYGYTF
>.|TRBV29-1|.|TRBJ2-1
TGCAGCGTTGGTCAGGGCAATGAGCAGTTCTTC
CSVGQGNEQFF